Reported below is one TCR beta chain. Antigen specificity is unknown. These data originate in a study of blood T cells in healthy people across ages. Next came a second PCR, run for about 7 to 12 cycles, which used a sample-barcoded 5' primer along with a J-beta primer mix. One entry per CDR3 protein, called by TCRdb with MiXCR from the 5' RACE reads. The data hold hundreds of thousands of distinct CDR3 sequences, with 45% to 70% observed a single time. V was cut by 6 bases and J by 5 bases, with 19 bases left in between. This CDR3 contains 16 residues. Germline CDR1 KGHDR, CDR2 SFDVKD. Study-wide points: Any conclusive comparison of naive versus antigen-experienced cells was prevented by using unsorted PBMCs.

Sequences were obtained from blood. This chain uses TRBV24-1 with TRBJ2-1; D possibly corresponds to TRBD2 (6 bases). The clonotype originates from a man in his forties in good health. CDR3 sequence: CATSSPAREQNNEQFF. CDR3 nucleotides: TGTGCCACCAGTTCCCCCGCGCGGGAACAGAACAATGAGCAGTTCTTC.